Presented here are 5 T cell receptor beta chains from one specimen sequenced in a study of blood T cell repertoires in COVID-19. Measured with immunoSEQ multiplex PCR; TCRdb has only the in-frame clones, and not every one. The sample yields under 200,000 clones, around 81% seen once. The sequencing sample was made of peripheral blood. The source is a man between 65 and 79 years old who had recovered from COVID-19.

V and J are TRBV5-4 and TRBJ2-7; 9 bases align to TRBD2. The CDR3 loop spans 15 amino acids. Germline loops: CDR1 SGHNT, CDR2 YYREEE (reference sequence). J lost 2 bases, V lost 0 bases, and 3 bases had no gene match. The CDR3 protein is CASSLGSGRTYEQYF. In DNA form, the CDR3 reads TGTGCCAGCAGCTTGGGTAGCGGGAGAACCTACGAGCAGTACTTC.

V gene TRBV13 combines with J gene TRBJ1-1, with unresolved D. Per germline, CDR1 PRHDT and CDR2 FYEKMQ (reference sequence). This CDR3 is 14 amino acids long. The V end lost 0 bases, the J end lost 6 bases, and 11 bases lay between the germline ends. CDR3 nucleotides: TGTGCCAGCAGCTTAGGTTTTCGGGTCTCTGAAGCTTTCTTT. Residues: CASSLGFRVSEAFF.

For the CDR3, the DNA is TGTGCCAGCAGTTCCCGCCCGACAGCTCCGGGCGGCTACACCTTC. Its protein product is CASSSRPTAPGGYTF. The chain recombines TRBV6-2 or TRBV6-3 with TRBJ1-2; a weak D match, TRBD1 (5 bases). Trimming pared 4 bases from V and 8 bases from J, leaving 20 bases between. There are 15 residues in the CDR3. Germline-derived CDR1 and CDR2 are MNHEY and SVGEGT.

The chain carries TRBV27 and TRBJ2-1; 15 nucleotides agree with TRBD2. The J segment lost 8 bases and the V segment lost 5 bases, leaving 4 bases of the junction unmatched. There are 15 residues in the CDR3. In germline, CDR1 is MNHEY, CDR2 SMNVEV (reference sequence). The chain's CDR3 is CASSQGLAGGHEQFF. In DNA, the CDR3 is TGTGCCAGCAGTCAGGGACTAGCGGGAGGTCATGAGCAGTTCTTC.

The rearrangement links TRBV2 to TRBJ1-5; tentative D call: TRBD1 (5 bases). The V end lost 7 bases, the J end lost 6 bases, and 13 bases lay between the germline ends. The CDR3 extends over 13 amino acids. Germline CDR1 and CDR2: SNHLY and FYNNEI. The CDR3 nucleotides are TGTGCCAGCACTCAGGGAGGGAGTCAGCCCCAGCATTTT. Protein sequence: CASTQGGSQPQHF.